Sequencing of this T cell receptor (beta chain) was carried out in a study of T cells in pancreatic ductal adenocarcinoma. Broader study findings: Compared with tumor, blood showed more total productive templates and 6.5 to 10-fold more clonotypes. No significant tumor-blood clonality difference; means were about 0.1 and 0.07. Comparisons of tumor and blood clonality may show falsely lower tumor diversity.

Surgery without prior neoadjuvant therapy was the treatment of the selected pancreatic ductal adenocarcinoma patients. A word on this clone: What it binds is unknown.

This table comes from immunoSEQ multiplex PCR, and its TCRdb copy is limited to in-frame clones, with some not included. The sample shows about 98,000 clones, 90% to 95% of them seen only once. The sequence was obtained from a human donor with pancreatic ductal adenocarcinoma. The material sequenced was PBMCs.

CDR3 coding DNA: TGCGCCAGCAGCTTACCCCAGGCAGGCAACTATGGCTACACCTTC. It specifies CASSLPQAGNYGYTF. The genes are TRBV5-1 and TRBJ1-2; no reliable D call. Germline V gene data show CDR1 as SGHRS and CDR2 as YFSETQ. V lost 2 bases and J lost 2, with 13 bases in between. CDR3 length: 15 residues. Based on the CDR3 plus reference TRBV5-1 and TRBJ1-2, the full variable domain is KAGVTQTPRYLIKTRGQQVTLSCSPISGHRSVSWYQQTPGQGLQFLFEYFSETQRNKGNFPGRFSGRQFSNSRSEMNVSTLELGDSALYLCASSLPQAGNYGYTFGSGTRLTVV.